These 10 T cell receptor beta chains came from one sample sequenced in a study of cytotoxic CD8 clonotypes in ibrutinib-treated CLL. Only in-frame clones appear in the TCRdb table, and some are missing; sequencing was by immunoSEQ multiplex PCR. The data contain 110,000 to 150,000 clones, about 76% of them seen just once; the ten biggest clones take up around 4.9%. The starting material was PBMCs, obtained after 24 months of ibrutinib treatment. Source of these receptors: a human donor with chronic lymphocytic leukemia.

The chain combines TRBV7-9 with TRBJ2-7; 8 bases line up with TRBD2. Germline V gene lookup returns CDR1 SEHNR and CDR2 FQNEAQ (reference sequence). With V trimmed by 5 bases and J by 7 bases, 16 bases remained unmatched. This CDR3 has 16 amino acids. The CDR3 here is CASSPSRGEGLREQYF. DNA of the CDR3: TGTGCCAGCAGCCCCTCGCGGGGGGAGGGCCTCCGGGAGCAGTACTTC. The entire variable domain, with the rest obtained from reference TRBV7-9 and TRBJ2-7, is as follows: DTGVSQNPRHKITKRGQNVTFRCDPISEHNRLYWYRQTLGQGPEFLTYFQNEAQLEKSRLLSDRFSAERPKGSFSTLEIQRTEQGDSAMYLCASSPSRGEGLREQYFGPGTRLTVT.

The V and J genes are TRBV5-1 and TRBJ1-6; 8 nucleotides line up with TRBD1. This CDR3 is built from 14 residues. Germline V gene lookup returns CDR1 SGHRS and CDR2 YFSETQ. The V segment lost 2 bases and the J segment 10 bases; nucleotides outside the gene matches: 5. Here the CDR3 reads CASSFETGVSPLHF. Here the CDR3 DNA reads TGCGCCAGCAGCTTCGAGACAGGGGTCTCACCCCTCCACTTT.

The V call is TRBV4-1, the J call TRBJ2-7, with 10 bases that match TRBD2. Germline trimming cut 3 bases from V and 2 bases from J; bases unmatched to any gene: 4. Germline V gives CDR1 MGHRA, CDR2 YSYEKL. This CDR3 region has 15 residues. The CDR3 here is CASSHQLAGTYEQYF. CDR3 DNA sequence: TGCGCCAGCAGCCACCAACTAGCGGGAACCTACGAGCAGTACTTC.

This clone was observed a few times. This chain uses TRBV27 with TRBJ1-2; D is possibly TRBD1 (6 bases). The CDR3 loop spans 14 amino acids. Germline V gene sequence: CDR1 MNHEY, CDR2 SMNVEV (reference sequence). Between the trimmed V and J ends, which lost 6 bases and 4 bases, there was a span of 15 bases. This CDR3 is CASRPREGGYGYTF. DNA of the CDR3: TGTGCCAGCAGACCCCGGGAGGGGGGCTATGGCTACACCTTC.

This chain uses TRBV7-2 with TRBJ1-1; possible D gene TRBD1, 6 bases. Germline assignment: CDR1 SGHTA and CDR2 FQGNSA. This CDR3 has 14 residues. Trimming took 5 bases from V and 1 from J, leaving 11 bases between them. The CDR3 nucleotides read TGTGCCAGCAGCCGCGACAGGTCGAACACTGAAGCTTTCTTT. This sequence encodes CASSRDRSNTEAFF.

This clone was recorded only once. The chain combines TRBV28 with TRBJ1-5; no clear D. This CDR3 region has 12 residues. Deletions cut 9 bases from V and 5 bases from J, with 11 bases between. CDR1 and CDR2 from the germline V gene are MDHEN and SYDVKM. The CDR3 protein is CASLAQDQPQHF. CDR3 in DNA: TGTGCCAGTCTGGCCCAGGATCAGCCCCAGCATTTT.

The gene calls are TRBV18 and TRBJ2-6; D is unclear. The ends were cut back, 0 bases at V and 7 bases at J, with 13 bases in the middle. This CDR3 region has 16 residues. Germline values: CDR1 KGHSH, CDR2 LQKENI. For the CDR3, the DNA is TGTGCCAGCTCACCACCGGTGGCGGACGGTGCCAACGTCCTGACTTTC. Translated, it gives CASSPPVADGANVLTF.

V gene TRBV10-3 combines with J gene TRBJ2-7; TRBD1 matches 7 bases. This CDR3 has 14 amino acids. With V trimmed by 2 bases and J by 0 bases, 1 base remained unmatched. Per germline, CDR1 ENHRY and CDR2 SYGVKD. As DNA, the CDR3 is TGTGCCATCAGTGAGAGGGACAGCTCCTACGAGCAGTACTTC. This gives the protein CAISERDSSYEQYF.

The chain joins TRBV6-5 to TRBJ1-5; maybe TRBD1 (5 bases). The CDR3 length is 15 residues. Germline assignment: CDR1 MNHEY and CDR2 SVGAGI. Trimming removed 6 bases at V and 7 bases at J, with 19 bases between. CDR3 bases: TGTGCCAGCAGCATAAATGGGGCCGGGTGGCAGCCCCAGCATTTT. This sequence encodes CASSINGAGWQPQHF.

The chain joins TRBV5-1 to TRBJ1-4; a possible D gene is TRBD1 (5 bases). CDR1 is SGHRS and CDR2 is YFSETQ in the germline V gene. V was clipped by 4 bases and J by 7 bases, with 14 bases between them. The CDR3 spans 14 residues. The CDR3 is CASSTRAGGEKLFF. The CDR3 DNA sequence: TGCGCCAGCAGCACCCGAGCGGGGGGTGAAAAACTGTTTTTT.